Detailed here is one TCR beta chain. The sample is drawn from a study of blood T cell repertoires in COVID-19. Germline V gives CDR1 ENHRY, CDR2 SYGVKD. The J segment lost 2 bases and the V segment lost 5 bases, leaving 4 bases of the junction unmatched. This CDR3 is 14 amino acids long. Profiling relied on immunoSEQ multiplex PCR, and the TCRdb table lists in-frame clones only, not all of them. The sample lists under 500,000 clones, 85% to 90% occurring once. This receptor was obtained from a woman aged 25 to 39 with acute or convalescent COVID-19. The sample comprised peripheral blood. The rearrangement uses TRBV10-3 and TRBJ1-2, with 8 bases fitting TRBD1. CDR3 region: CAISKQGGNYGYTF. The CDR3 DNA sequence: TGTGCCATCAGTAAACAGGGGGGGAACTATGGCTACACCTTC.